This T cell receptor (beta chain) was captured in a study of T cell responses to AZD1222 COVID-19 vaccine. The CDR3 loop spans 16 amino acids. Germline-derived CDR1 and CDR2 are SEHNR and FQNEAQ (reference sequence). Trimming left V 4 bases short and J 0 bases short, with 13 bases between. Findings of the study overall: Only five to seven individuals given AZD1222 were seropositive at baseline. Spike-specific TCR breadth and depth both grew after two AZD1222 doses. Spike was spanned by vaccine-associated CD4 TCRs, with dominance at 160-218 and 743-854.

This clone was seen just once. No antigen is known for it. Assay: immunoSEQ multiplex PCR; the TCRdb copy retains only in-frame clones and omits some. The top ten clones hold approximately 5.2% of a sample with 80,000 to 90,000 clones, roughly nine tenths of them seen once. The material was peripheral blood, obtained 28 days after the second AZD1222 dose. The rearrangement joins TRBV7-9 to TRBJ1-3; no definite D call. The clonotype was recovered from an adult who received the AZD1222 COVID-19 vaccine. DNA of the CDR3: TGTGCCAGCAGCTACCACGTCCGGAGCTCTGGAAACACCATATATTTT. Amino acid sequence: CASSYHVRSSGNTIYF.